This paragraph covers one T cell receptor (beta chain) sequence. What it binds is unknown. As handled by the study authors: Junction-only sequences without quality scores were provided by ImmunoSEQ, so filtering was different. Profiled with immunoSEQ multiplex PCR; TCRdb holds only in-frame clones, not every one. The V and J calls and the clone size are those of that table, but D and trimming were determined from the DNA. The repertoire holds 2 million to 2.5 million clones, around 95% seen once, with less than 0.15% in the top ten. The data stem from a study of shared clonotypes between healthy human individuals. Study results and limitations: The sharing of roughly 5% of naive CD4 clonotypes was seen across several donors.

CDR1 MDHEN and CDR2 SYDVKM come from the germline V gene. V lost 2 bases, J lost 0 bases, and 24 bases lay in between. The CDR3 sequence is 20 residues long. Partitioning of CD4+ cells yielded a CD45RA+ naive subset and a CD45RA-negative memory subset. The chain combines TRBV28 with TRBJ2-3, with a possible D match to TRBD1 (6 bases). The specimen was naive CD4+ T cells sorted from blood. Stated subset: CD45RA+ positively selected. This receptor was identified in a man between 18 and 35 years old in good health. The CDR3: CASSLLAGEQRATSTDTQYF. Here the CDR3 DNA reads TGTGCCAGCAGTTTACTGGCAGGGGAGCAGAGGGCTACTAGCACAGATACGCAGTATTTT. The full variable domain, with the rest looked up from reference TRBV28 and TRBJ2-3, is DVKVTQSSRYLVKRTGEKVFLECVQDMDHENMFWYRQDPGLGLRLIYFSYDVKMKEKGDIPEGYSVSREKKERFSLILESASTNQTSMYLCASSLLAGEQRATSTDTQYFGPGTRLTVL.